The entry below gives a single T cell receptor beta chain sequence along with its context. This entry comes from a study of cytomegalovirus exposure and HLA in healthy donors. With 60 Vbeta and 13 Jbeta primers, the PCR was carried out. The repertoire was sequenced with immunoSEQ multiplex PCR; TCRdb's copy has only in-frame clones and lacks some. Of some 130,000 clones listed, almost 80% are singletons. This CDR3 region has 18 residues. Trimming took 4 bases from V and 5 from J; bases not matched to a gene: 12. Germline CDR1 SGHRS, CDR2 YFSETQ. The receptor's source is a man aged 18 to 29 in good health and CMV-seronegative. The rearrangement joins TRBV5-1 to TRBJ1-6; TRBD1 agrees at 10 bases. Sequencing was done on a sample of PBMCs. The CDR3 bases are TGCGCCAGCAGCCCGGGGACAGGGGAATGGGACCATAATTCACCCCTCCACTTT. This translates into CASSPGTGEWDHNSPLHF.